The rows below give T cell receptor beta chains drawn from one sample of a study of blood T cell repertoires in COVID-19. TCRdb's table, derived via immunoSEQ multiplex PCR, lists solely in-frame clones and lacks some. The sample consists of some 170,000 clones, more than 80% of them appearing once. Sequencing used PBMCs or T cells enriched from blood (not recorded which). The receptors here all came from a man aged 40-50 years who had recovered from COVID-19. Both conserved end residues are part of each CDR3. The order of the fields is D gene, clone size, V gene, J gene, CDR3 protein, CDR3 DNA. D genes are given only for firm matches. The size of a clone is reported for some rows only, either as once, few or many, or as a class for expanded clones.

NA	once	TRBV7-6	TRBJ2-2	CASSLDRGPGELFF	TGTGCCAGCAGCTTAGACCGAGGGCCCGGGGAGCTGTTTTTT
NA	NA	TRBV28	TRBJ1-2	CASSDNGYTF	TGTGCCAGCAGTGACAATGGCTACACCTTC
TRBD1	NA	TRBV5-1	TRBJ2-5	CASSGRQGPETQYF	TGCGCCAGCAGCGGGCGACAGGGACCGGAGACCCAGTACTTC
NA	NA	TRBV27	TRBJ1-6	CASSLRVSSYNSPLHF	TGTGCCAGCAGTTTACGTGTGAGCTCCTATAATTCACCCCTCCACTTT
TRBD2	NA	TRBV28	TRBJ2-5	CASRTSGSVAQYF	TGTGCCAGCAGGACTAGCGGGAGTGTGGCCCAGTACTTC
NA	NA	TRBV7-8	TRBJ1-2	CASSAHRAIQGSNYGYTF	TGTGCCAGCAGCGCCCACAGGGCTATTCAAGGATCTAACTATGGCTACACCTTC
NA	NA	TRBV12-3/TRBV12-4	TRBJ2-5	CASSGASQETQYF	TGTGCCAGCAGTGGGGCCAGCCAAGAGACCCAGTACTTC
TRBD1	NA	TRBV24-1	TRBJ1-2	CATSDLGSGGNYTF	TGTGCCACCAGTGATTTGGGGTCAGGGGGAAACTACACCTTC
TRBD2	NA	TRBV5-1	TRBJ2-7	CASSPGGNSYEQYF	TGCGCCAGCAGCCCCGGGGGGAATTCCTACGAGCAGTACTTC
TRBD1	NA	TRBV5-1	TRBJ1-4	CASSWDRVDEKLFF	TGCGCCAGCAGCTGGGACAGGGTGGATGAAAAACTGTTTTTT
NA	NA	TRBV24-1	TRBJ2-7	CATSDFDEQYF	TGTGCCACCAGTGATTTCGACGAGCAGTACTTC
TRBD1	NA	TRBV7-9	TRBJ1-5	CASSLSGTGGIGPQHF	TGTGCCAGCAGCCTATCCGGGACAGGGGGCATCGGGCCCCAGCATTTT
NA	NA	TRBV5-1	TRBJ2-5	CASSFPGQETQYF	TGCGCCAGCAGCTTCCCAGGCCAAGAGACCCAGTACTTC
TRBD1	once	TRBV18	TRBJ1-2	CASSPGQLYGYTF	TGTGCCAGCTCACCGGGACAGCTCTATGGCTACACCTTC
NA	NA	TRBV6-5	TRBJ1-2	CASSYPTAGEYGYTF	TGTGCCAGCAGTTACCCGACCGCCGGGGAGTATGGCTACACCTTC
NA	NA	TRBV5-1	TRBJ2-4	CASSLDRGGAKNIQYF	TGCGCCAGCAGCTTGGACAGGGGAGGAGCCAAAAACATTCAGTACTTC
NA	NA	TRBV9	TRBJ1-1	CASSAGHRGAEAFF	TGTGCCAGCAGCGCAGGGCATCGGGGGGCTGAAGCTTTCTTT
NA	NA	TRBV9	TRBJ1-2	CAPWDSDGYTF	TGTGCCCCCTGGGACTCTGATGGCTACACCTTC
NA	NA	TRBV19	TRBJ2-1	CASSIAVGEQFF	TGTGCCAGTAGTATCGCGGTCGGGGAGCAGTTCTTC
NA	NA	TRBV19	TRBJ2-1	CASSRRQKDEQFF	TGTGCCAGTAGTCGGCGGCAGAAGGATGAGCAGTTCTTC
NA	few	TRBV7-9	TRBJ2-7	CASSLDTALGYEQYF	TGTGCCAGCAGCCTCGACACCGCCCTCGGCTACGAGCAGTACTTC
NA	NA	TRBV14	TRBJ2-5	CASSHSQGPGWAQYF	TGTGCCAGCAGCCACTCCCAGGGGCCGGGATGGGCCCAGTACTTC
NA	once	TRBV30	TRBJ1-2	CAFRETEGYTF	TGTGCCTTCCGGGAGACGGAAGGCTACACCTTC
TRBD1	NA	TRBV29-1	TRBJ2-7	CSVRDRGKMSEQYF	TGCAGCGTTCGCGACAGGGGAAAGATGAGCGAGCAGTACTTC
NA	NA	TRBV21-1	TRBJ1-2	CASSNQVFNYGYTF	TGTGCCAGCAGCAATCAGGTCTTTAACTATGGCTACACCTTC
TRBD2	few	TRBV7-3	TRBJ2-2	CASSPRLGYGREGTGELFF	TGTGCCAGCAGCCCACGACTTGGCTACGGGAGGGAGGGCACCGGGGAGCTGTTTTTT
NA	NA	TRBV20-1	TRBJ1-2	CSGVNSYGYTF	TGCAGTGGAGTAAACTCCTATGGCTACACCTTC
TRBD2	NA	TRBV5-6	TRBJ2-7	CASSLGGGFSYEQYF	TGTGCCAGCAGCTTGGGCGGGGGGTTCTCCTACGAGCAGTACTTC
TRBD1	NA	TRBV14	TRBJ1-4	CASSQEEEGAASEKLFF	TGTGCCAGCAGCCAAGAGGAGGAGGGGGCGGCGAGTGAAAAACTGTTTTTT
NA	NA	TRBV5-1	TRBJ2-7	CASRPRDSTYEQYF	TGCGCCAGCCGGCCGCGGGACAGTACCTACGAGCAGTACTTC
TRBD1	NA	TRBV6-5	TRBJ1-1	CAAGQHTDTEAFF	TGTGCCGCGGGACAGCATACTGACACTGAAGCTTTCTTT
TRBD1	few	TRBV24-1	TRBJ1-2	CATSDPDGVTGPNYGYTF	TGTGCCACCAGTGATCCCGATGGAGTGACAGGGCCGAACTATGGCTACACCTTC
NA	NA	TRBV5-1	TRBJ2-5	CASSFGSGVETQYF	NA
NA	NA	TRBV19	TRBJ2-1	CASSISRGRDTHNEQFF	TGTGCCAGTAGTATAAGTAGGGGTAGGGACACCCACAATGAGCAGTTCTTC
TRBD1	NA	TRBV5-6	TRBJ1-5	CASSLGGRSKPQHF	TGTGCCAGCAGCTTAGGGGGCAGGTCGAAGCCCCAGCATTTT
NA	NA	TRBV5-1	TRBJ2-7	CASSLELKHEQYF	TGCGCCAGCAGCTTGGAACTGAAGCACGAGCAGTACTTC
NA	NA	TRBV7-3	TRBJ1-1	CASSLEGRGTEAFF	TGTGCCAGCAGCTTAGAAGGGAGGGGTACTGAAGCTTTCTTT
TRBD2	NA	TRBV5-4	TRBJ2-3	CASSAIAGGGTDTQYF	TGTGCCAGCAGCGCAATAGCGGGGGGCGGGACAGATACGCAGTATTTT
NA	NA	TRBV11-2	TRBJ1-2	CATTPSLYGYTF	TGTGCCACCACTCCCTCTTTATATGGCTACACCTTC
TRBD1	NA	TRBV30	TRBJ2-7	CAWSAGTDQALNF	TGTGCCTGGAGTGCCGGGACAGACCAGGCTTTGAACTTC
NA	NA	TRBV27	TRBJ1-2	CASSPRTESYGYTF	TGTGCCAGCAGTCCGCGGACAGAGTCGTATGGCTACACCTTC
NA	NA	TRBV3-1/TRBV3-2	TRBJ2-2	CASSQQGRAGELFF	TGTGCCAGCAGCCAGCAGGGCAGAGCCGGGGAGCTGTTTTTT
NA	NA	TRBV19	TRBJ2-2	CASNTGFRGTGELFF	TGTGCCAGTAACACCGGGTTTAGGGGGACCGGGGAGCTGTTTTTT
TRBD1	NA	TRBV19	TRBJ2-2	CASQGGLSYTGELFF	TGTGCCAGTCAAGGGGGCCTAAGCTATACCGGGGAGCTGTTTTTT
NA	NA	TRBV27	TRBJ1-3	CASSPAGSGNTIYF	TGTGCCAGCAGCCCCGCCGGCTCTGGAAACACCATATATTTT
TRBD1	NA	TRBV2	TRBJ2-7	CASSGAWDRERYEQYF	TGTGCCAGCAGTGGAGCATGGGACAGGGAGAGGTACGAGCAGTACTTC
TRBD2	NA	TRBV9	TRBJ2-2	CASSDPGLAGGYTGELFF	TGTGCCAGCAGCGACCCGGGACTAGCGGGAGGTTACACCGGGGAGCTGTTTTTT
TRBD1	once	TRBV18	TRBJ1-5	CASSQGAVNQPQHF	TGTGCCAGCTCCCAGGGGGCCGTTAATCAGCCCCAGCATTTT
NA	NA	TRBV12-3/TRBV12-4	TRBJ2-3	CASRESDTQYF	TGTGCCAGCAGAGAGTCTGATACGCAGTATTTT
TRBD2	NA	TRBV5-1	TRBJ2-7	CASRKSPGLAGFYEQYF	TGCGCCAGCCGAAAATCTCCGGGACTAGCGGGGTTCTACGAGCAGTACTTC